This TCR beta chain was sequenced during a study of cytomegalovirus exposure and HLA in healthy donors. Regarding the study as a whole: Highly shared sequence variants in one cluster were likely a sequencing artifact.

A multiplex PCR was run with 60 Vbeta primers and 13 Jbeta primers. Repertoires were generated with immunoSEQ multiplex PCR, while TCRdb's copy carries only in-frame clones and drops some. This table holds 150,000 or so clones. The CDR3 is 13 residues long. Germline V gene sequence: CDR1 GTSNPN, CDR2 SVGIG (reference sequence). Trimming cost V 0 bases and J 5 bases, with 11 bases left between them. Regarding this clone: Its antigen is still unknown.

The source material was PBMCs. This TCR was sampled from a woman in her fifties or sixties in good health and CMV-seronegative. The chain carries TRBV30 and TRBJ2-7; D is possibly TRBD2 (6 bases). The DNA of the CDR3 is TGTGCCTGGAGTGTCCGGGGGACCGACGAGCAGTACTTC. This codes for CAWSVRGTDEQYF.